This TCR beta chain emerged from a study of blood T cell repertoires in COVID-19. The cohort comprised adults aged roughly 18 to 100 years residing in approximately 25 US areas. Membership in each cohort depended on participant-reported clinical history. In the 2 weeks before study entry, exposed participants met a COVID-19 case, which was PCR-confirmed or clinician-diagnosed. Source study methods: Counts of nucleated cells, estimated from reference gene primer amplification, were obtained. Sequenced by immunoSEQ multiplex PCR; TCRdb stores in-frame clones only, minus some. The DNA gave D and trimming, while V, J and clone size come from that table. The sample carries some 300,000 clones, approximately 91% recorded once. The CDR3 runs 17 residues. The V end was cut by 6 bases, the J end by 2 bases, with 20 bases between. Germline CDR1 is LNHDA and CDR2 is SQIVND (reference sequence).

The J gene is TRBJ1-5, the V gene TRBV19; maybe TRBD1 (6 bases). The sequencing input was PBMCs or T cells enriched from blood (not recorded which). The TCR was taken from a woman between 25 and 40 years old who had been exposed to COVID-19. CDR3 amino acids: CASSWGPGGLGNQPQHF. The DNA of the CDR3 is TGTGCCAGTAGCTGGGGTCCCGGGGGGCTAGGCAATCAGCCCCAGCATTTT.